These T cell receptor beta chains were read from a single sample in a study of CD8+ T cells in alopecia areata. Clones were read by immunoSEQ multiplex PCR, and TCRdb kept only the in-frame ones, dropping some. Counted here are approximately 130,000 clones, approximately 60% occurring once; the ten biggest clones make up around 5.7%. The starting material was CD4+ T cells sorted from blood, obtained at week 4, from a patient treated with tofacitinib. The receptors derive from a human donor with alopecia areata. Each CDR3 is given with its conserved first and last residue. A D gene is named only where the DNA matches it firmly. Only some rows state a clone size, as once, few, many or a class for expanded clones.

d_gene	abundance	v_gene	j_gene	CDR3aa	CDR3nt
.	.	TRBV6-5	TRBJ1-2	CASVGRAYGYTF	TGTGCCAGCGTCGGCAGGGCATATGGCTACACCTTC
.	.	TRBV5-1	TRBJ2-2	CASSLDSVGNTGELFF	TGCGCCAGCAGCCTTGACAGTGTGGGGAACACCGGGGAGCTGTTTTTT
.	.	TRBV18	TRBJ2-1	CASSRIGENEQFF	TGTGCCAGCTCCCGAATCGGGGAAAATGAGCAGTTCTTC
TRBD1	.	TRBV27	TRBJ2-5	CASSPYGQGVGETQYF	TGTGCCAGCAGTCCTTACGGACAGGGGGTTGGCGAGACCCAGTACTTC
.	.	TRBV30	TRBJ2-1	CAWNGGALNRSSYNEQFF	TGTGCCTGGAATGGGGGGGCTCTGAACCGAAGCTCCTACAATGAGCAGTTCTTC
TRBD2	.	TRBV7-2	TRBJ2-5	CATLSGRSSSRTQYF	TGTGCCACCCTAAGCGGGAGGTCCTCAAGTCGGACCCAGTACTTC
.	.	TRBV30	TRBJ1-5	CAWSTDYSNQPQHF	TGTGCCTGGAGTACAGATTATAGCAATCAGCCCCAGCATTTT
.	.	TRBV4-1	TRBJ2-1	CASSRYRGGVGEQFF	TGCGCCAGCAGCAGATACAGGGGGGGAGTTGGTGAGCAGTTCTTC
.	.	TRBV7-9	TRBJ2-2	CASSLVALTGELFF	TGTGCCAGCAGCTTAGTCGCTTTGACCGGGGAGCTGTTTTTT
TRBD2	.	TRBV30	TRBJ2-1	CAWRELAGGPSSYNEQFF	TGTGCCTGGAGGGAACTAGCGGGTGGACCCAGCTCCTACAATGAGCAGTTCTTC
.	.	TRBV2	TRBJ2-1	CASSLRSMQFF	TGTGCCAGCAGTTTGCGGTCCATGCAGTTCTTC
.	few	TRBV4-1	TRBJ2-7	CASSGTTEGMEQYF	TGCGCCAGTTCGGGGACAACCGAAGGGATGGAGCAGTACTTC
.	.	TRBV7-9	TRBJ2-5	CASSRWGNQETQYF	TGTGCCAGCAGCCGATGGGGTAACCAAGAGACCCAGTACTTC
TRBD1	few	TRBV29-1	TRBJ2-5	CSFDRGPETQYF	TGCAGCTTTGACAGGGGGCCAGAGACCCAGTACTTC
.	.	TRBV28	TRBJ2-5	CASSLQETQYF	TGTGCCAGCAGTTTACAAGAGACCCAGTACTTC
TRBD2	.	TRBV4-3	TRBJ2-3	CASSPGTSGDTQYF	TGCGCCAGCAGCCCCGGGACTAGCGGCGATACGCAGTATTTT
.	.	TRBV28	TRBJ2-7	CASTPLVGGDYEQYF	TGTGCCAGCACCCCCCTGGTTGGCGGAGACTACGAGCAGTACTTC
TRBD2	.	TRBV29-1	TRBJ2-1	CSDSTSAEQFF	TGCAGCGATTCCACTAGCGCGGAGCAGTTCTTC
.	.	TRBV7-9	TRBJ1-6	CASSPREGGYNSPLHF	TGTGCCAGCAGCCCCAGGGAAGGGGGCTATAATTCACCCCTCCACTTT
.	.	TRBV29-1	TRBJ2-1	CSVEGSSSYNEQFF	TGCAGCGTTGAGGGGTCGAGCTCCTACAATGAGCAGTTCTTC
.	.	TRBV29-1	TRBJ1-4	CSVEDGQQEKLFF	TGCAGCGTTGAAGATGGGCAGCAAGAAAAACTGTTTTTT
TRBD1	.	TRBV25-1	TRBJ2-5	CASSGVGTGLVTETQYF	TGTGCCAGCAGTGGGGTTGGGACAGGGCTTGTGACAGAGACCCAGTACTTC
TRBD2	.	TRBV5-6	TRBJ2-1	CASSLLAGGQEQFF	TGTGCCAGCAGCTTGCTAGCGGGGGGGCAGGAGCAGTTCTTC
.	.	TRBV7-3	TRBJ2-1	CASSSQARAYNEQFF	TGTGCCAGCAGCTCACAAGCCCGGGCCTACAATGAGCAGTTCTTC
TRBD1	.	TRBV7-2	TRBJ2-7	CASSFSGTGGEQYF	TGTGCCAGCAGCTTCTCCGGGACAGGGGGCGAGCAGTACTTC
.	.	TRBV9	TRBJ2-5	CASSVAGGQTQETQYF	TGTGCCAGCAGCGTAGCCGGGGGGCAGACCCAAGAGACCCAGTACTTC
.	.	TRBV30	TRBJ1-1	CASQALLNTEAFF	TGTGCCTCGCAGGCGCTGCTGAACACTGAAGCTTTCTTT
TRBD2	.	TRBV30	TRBJ2-7	CAWSLPLAEHYEQYF	TGTGCCTGGAGTCTCCCACTAGCGGAACACTACGAGCAGTACTTC
.	.	TRBV7-9	TRBJ2-5	CASSSRETQYF	TGTGCCAGCAGCTCCCGAGAGACCCAGTACTTC
.	.	TRBV2	TRBJ2-5	CASSQGREETQYF	TGTGCCAGCAGTCAGGGGAGGGAAGAGACCCAGTACTTC
.	.	TRBV30	TRBJ2-3	CAWSGLVDTQYF	TGTGCCTGGAGTGGTTTAGTAGATACGCAGTATTTT
.	few	TRBV25-1	TRBJ2-5	CASSPLAIEGETQYF	TGTGCCAGCAGCCCGTTAGCGATCGAGGGGGAGACCCAGTACTTC
.	.	TRBV28	TRBJ2-7	CASSKSGYKQYF	TGTGCCAGCAGTAAATCGGGTTATAAGCAGTACTTC
.	few	TRBV18	TRBJ1-1	CASFSSTGTAREAFF	TGTGCCAGCTTCTCCTCCACGGGGACGGCCCGTGAAGCTTTCTTT
.	few	TRBV11-3	TRBJ2-7	CASSLGQENSYEQYF	TGTGCCAGCAGCTTAGGACAGGAGAACTCCTACGAGCAGTACTTC
TRBD1	once	TRBV18	TRBJ2-7	CASSPESGQGSYEQYF	TGTGCCAGCTCACCAGAATCGGGACAGGGGTCCTACGAGCAGTACTTC
TRBD1	few	TRBV7-8	TRBJ1-6	CASSFRLRDRANNSPLHF	TGTGCCAGCAGTTTCCGGCTTCGGGACAGGGCTAATAATTCACCCCTCCACTTT
.	.	TRBV29-1	TRBJ1-1	CSVVRGGVNTEAFF	TGCAGCGTTGTGAGGGGAGGTGTCAACACTGAAGCTTTCTTT
TRBD1	.	TRBV6-5	TRBJ1-2	CASTPGQVNYGYTF	TGTGCCAGCACCCCCGGACAGGTTAACTATGGCTACACCTTC
TRBD2	few	TRBV30	TRBJ2-2	CAWLKGTSVAGELFF	TGTGCCTGGTTGAAGGGGACTAGCGTTGCCGGGGAGCTGTTTTTT
.	.	TRBV5-4	TRBJ1-1	CASSLGSPLNTEAFF	TGTGCCAGCAGCTTGGGATCACCACTGAACACTGAAGCTTTCTTT
.	once	TRBV29-1	TRBJ2-7	CSVGYPRGLDYEQYF	TGCAGCGTGGGGTACCCACGGGGGCTCGACTACGAGCAGTACTTC
.	.	TRBV5-1	TRBJ2-7	CASSLGGYGIYEQYF	TGCGCCAGCAGCTTGGGAGGGTACGGTATCTACGAGCAGTACTTC
TRBD1	.	TRBV5-1	TRBJ1-3	CASSLEGARGNTIYF	TGCGCCAGCAGCTTGGAGGGGGCAAGGGGAAACACCATATATTTT
TRBD1	.	TRBV2	TRBJ2-3	CASSATGPDTQYF	TGTGCCAGCAGTGCGACAGGGCCAGATACGCAGTATTTT
.	medium-sized	TRBV28	TRBJ2-7	CASSLLTYEQYF	TGTGCCAGCAGTCTTCTAACCTACGAGCAGTACTTC
.	.	TRBV5-1	TRBJ1-6	CASSLDESFGSPLHF	TGCGCCAGCAGCTTGGACGAATCGTTCGGGTCACCCCTCCACTTT
TRBD2	.	TRBV7-2	TRBJ2-1	CASSSSLAGVYDEQFF	TGTGCCAGCAGCTCCTCACTAGCGGGAGTCTATGATGAGCAGTTCTTC
.	.	TRBV5-6	TRBJ2-2	CASSELGANTGELFF	TGTGCCAGCAGCGAACTGGGGGCGAACACCGGGGAGCTGTTTTTT
.	.	TRBV9	TRBJ2-5	CASSVMDSNKLNLQTQYF	TGTGCCAGCAGCGTAATGGACTCCAACAAATTGAATCTGCAGACCCAGTACTTC
TRBD2	.	TRBV4-2	TRBJ2-3	CASSQERRGGVDTQYF	TGTGCCAGCAGCCAAGAGCGGCGGGGGGGAGTGGATACGCAGTATTTT
.	.	TRBV5-4	TRBJ1-2	CASLASGMDGYTF	TGTGCCAGCTTGGCGTCCGGGATGGATGGCTACACCTTC
.	.	TRBV15	TRBJ2-3	CATSSGLNTQYF	TGTGCCACCAGCAGCGGTCTCAATACGCAGTATTTT
.	.	TRBV29-1	TRBJ2-5	CSVARMGQETQYF	TGCAGCGTCGCCCGGATGGGCCAAGAGACCCAGTACTTC
.	.	TRBV2	TRBJ1-1	CASSEGLTEAFF	TGTGCCAGCAGTGAAGGGCTCACTGAAGCTTTCTTT